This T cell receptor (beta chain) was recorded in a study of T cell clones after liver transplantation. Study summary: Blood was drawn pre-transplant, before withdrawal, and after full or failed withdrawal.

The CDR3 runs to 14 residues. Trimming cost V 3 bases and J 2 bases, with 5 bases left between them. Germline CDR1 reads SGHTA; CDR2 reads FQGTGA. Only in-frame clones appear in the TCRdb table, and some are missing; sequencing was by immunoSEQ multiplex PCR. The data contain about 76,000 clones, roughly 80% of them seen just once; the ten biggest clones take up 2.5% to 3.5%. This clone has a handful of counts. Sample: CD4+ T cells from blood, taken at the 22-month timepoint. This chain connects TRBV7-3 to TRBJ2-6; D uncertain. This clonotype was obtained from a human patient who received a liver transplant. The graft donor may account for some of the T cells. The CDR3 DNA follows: TGTGCCAGCAGCTTGGGTCCTGGGGCCAACGTCCTGACTTTC. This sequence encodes CASSLGPGANVLTF.